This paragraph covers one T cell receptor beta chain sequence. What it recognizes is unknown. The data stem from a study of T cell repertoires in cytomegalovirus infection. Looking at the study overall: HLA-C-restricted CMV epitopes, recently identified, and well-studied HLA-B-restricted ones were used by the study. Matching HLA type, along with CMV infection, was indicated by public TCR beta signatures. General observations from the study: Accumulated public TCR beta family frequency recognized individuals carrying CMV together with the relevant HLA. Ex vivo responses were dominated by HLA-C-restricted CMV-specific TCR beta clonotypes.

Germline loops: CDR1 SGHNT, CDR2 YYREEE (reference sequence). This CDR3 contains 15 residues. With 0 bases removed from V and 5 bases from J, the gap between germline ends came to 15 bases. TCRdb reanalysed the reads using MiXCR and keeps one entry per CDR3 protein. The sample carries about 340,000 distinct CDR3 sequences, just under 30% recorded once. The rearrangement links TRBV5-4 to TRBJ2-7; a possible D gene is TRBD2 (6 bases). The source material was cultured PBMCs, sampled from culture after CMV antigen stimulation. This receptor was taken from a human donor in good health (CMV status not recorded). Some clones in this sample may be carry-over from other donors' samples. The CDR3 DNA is TGTGCCAGCAGCTTGGCCGGGACTCCTAATGACGAGCAGTACTTC. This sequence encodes CASSLAGTPNDEQYF.